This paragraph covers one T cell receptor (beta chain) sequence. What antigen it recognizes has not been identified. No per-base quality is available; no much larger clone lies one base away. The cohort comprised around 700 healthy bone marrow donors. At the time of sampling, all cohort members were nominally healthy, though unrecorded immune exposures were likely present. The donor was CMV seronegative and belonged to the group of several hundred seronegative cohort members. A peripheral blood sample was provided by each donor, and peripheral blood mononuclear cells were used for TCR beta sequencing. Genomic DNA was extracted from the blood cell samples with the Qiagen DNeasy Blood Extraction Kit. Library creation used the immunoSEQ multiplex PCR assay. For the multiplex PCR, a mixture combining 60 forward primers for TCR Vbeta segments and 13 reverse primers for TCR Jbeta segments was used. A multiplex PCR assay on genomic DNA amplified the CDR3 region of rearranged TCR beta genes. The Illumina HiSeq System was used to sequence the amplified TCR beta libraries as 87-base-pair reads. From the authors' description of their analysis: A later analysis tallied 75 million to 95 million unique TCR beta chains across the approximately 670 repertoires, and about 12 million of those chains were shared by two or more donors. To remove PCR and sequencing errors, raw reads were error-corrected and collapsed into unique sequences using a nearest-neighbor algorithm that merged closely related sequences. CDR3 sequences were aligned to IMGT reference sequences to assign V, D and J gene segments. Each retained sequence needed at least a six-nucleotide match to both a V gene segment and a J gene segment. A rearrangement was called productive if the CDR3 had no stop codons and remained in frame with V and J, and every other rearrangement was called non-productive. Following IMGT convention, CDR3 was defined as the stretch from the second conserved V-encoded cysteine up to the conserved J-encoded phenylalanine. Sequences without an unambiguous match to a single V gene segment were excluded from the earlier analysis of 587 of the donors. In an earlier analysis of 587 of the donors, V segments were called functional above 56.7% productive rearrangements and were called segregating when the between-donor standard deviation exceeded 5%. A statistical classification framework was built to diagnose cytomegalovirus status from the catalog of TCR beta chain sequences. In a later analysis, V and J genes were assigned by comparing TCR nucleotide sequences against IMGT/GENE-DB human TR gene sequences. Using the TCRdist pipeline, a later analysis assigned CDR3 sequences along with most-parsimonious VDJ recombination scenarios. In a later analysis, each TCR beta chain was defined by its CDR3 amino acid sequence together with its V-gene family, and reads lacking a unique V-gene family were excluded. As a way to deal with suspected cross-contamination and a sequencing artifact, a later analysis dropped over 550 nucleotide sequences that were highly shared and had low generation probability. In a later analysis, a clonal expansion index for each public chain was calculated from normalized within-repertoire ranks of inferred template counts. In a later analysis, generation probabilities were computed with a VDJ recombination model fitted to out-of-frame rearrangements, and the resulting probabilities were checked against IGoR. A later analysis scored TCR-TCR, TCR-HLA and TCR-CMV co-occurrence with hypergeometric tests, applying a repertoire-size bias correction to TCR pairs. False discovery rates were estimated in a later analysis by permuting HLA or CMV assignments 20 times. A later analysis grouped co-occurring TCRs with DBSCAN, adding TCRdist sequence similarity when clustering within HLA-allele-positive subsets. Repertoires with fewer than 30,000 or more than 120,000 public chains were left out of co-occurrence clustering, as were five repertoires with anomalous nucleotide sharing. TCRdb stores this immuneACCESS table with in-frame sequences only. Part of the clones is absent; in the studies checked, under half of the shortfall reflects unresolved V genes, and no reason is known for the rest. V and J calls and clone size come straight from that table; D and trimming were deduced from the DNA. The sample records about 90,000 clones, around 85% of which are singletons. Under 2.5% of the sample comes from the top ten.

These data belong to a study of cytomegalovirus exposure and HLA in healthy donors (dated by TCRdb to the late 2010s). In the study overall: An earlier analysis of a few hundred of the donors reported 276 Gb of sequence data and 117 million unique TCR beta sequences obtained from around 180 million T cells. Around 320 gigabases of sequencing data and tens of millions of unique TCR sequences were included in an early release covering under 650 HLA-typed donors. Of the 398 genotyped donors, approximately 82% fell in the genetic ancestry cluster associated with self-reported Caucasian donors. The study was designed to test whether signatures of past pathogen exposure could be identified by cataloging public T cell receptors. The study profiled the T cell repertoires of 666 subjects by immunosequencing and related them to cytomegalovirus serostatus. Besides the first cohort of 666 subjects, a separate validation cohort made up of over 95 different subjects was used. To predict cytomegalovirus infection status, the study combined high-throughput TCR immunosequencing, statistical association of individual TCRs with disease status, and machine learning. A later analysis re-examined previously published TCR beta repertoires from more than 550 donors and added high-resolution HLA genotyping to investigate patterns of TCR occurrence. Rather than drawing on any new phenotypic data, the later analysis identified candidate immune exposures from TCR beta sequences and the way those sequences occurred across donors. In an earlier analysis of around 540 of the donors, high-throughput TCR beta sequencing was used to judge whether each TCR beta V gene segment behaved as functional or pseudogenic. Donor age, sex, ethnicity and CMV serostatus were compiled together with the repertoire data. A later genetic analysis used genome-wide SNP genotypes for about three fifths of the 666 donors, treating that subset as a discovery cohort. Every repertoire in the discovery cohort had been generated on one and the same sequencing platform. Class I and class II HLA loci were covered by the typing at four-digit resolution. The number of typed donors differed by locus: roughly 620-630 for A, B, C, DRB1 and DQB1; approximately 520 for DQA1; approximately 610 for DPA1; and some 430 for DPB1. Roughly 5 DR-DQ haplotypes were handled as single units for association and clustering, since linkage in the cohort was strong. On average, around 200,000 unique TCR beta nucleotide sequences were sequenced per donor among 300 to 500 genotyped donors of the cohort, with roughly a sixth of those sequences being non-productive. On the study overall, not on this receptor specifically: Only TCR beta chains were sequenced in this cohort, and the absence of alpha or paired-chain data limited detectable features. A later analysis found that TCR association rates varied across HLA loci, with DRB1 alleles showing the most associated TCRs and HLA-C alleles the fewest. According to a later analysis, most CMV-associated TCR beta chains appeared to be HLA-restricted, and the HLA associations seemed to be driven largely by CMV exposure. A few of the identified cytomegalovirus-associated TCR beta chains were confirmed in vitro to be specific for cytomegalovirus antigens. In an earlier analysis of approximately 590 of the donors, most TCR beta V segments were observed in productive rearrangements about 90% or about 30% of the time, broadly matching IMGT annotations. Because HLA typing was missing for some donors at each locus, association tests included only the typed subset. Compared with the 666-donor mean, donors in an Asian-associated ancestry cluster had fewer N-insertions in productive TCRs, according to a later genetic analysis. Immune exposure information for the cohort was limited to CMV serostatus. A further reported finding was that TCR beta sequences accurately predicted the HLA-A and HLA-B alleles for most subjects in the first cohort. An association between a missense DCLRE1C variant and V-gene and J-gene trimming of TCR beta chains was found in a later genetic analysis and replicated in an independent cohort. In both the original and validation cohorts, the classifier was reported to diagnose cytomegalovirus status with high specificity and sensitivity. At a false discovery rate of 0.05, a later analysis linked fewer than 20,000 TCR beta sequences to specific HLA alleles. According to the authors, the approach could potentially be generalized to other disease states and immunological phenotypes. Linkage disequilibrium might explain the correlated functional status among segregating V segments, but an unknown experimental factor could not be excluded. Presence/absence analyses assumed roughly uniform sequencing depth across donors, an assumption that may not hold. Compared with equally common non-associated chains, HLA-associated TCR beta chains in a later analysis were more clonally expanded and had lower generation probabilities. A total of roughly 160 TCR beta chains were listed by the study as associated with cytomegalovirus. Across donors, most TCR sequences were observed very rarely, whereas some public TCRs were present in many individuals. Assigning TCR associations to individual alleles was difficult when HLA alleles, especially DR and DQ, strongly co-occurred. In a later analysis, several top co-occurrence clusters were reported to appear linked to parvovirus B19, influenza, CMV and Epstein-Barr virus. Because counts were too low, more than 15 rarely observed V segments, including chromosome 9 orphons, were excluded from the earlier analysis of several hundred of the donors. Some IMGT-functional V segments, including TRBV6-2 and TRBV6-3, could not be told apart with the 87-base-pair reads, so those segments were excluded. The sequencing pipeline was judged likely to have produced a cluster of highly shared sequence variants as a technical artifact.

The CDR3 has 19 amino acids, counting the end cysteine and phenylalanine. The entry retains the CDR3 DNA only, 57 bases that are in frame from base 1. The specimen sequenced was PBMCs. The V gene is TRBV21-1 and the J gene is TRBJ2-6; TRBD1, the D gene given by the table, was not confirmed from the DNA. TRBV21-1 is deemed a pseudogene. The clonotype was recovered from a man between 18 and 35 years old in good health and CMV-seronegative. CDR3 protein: CASSNGDTSPHSGANVLTF. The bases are TGTGCCAGCAGCAATGGGGACACCTCACCCCACTCTGGGGCCAACGTCCTGACTTTC.